These 7 T cell receptor beta chains were all obtained from the same sample, sequenced in a study of blood T cell repertoires in COVID-19. Measured with immunoSEQ multiplex PCR; TCRdb has only the in-frame clones, and not every one. The sample lists about 160,000 clones, about 87% seen once, with about 9.3% in the top ten. The material sequenced was peripheral blood. These receptors came from a woman aged 70-85 years with COVID-19, enrolled during active disease.

J is TRBJ1-6 and V is TRBV3-1 (or the pseudogene TRBV3-2); D is uncertain. Per the germline V gene, CDR1 is LGHDT and CDR2 is YNNKEL (reference sequence). The V and J ends lost 4 bases and 0 bases respectively, with 19 bases between them. CDR3 length: 19 residues. The CDR3 spells CASSPIITRGYSYNSPLHF. In DNA form, the CDR3 reads TGTGCCAGCAGCCCTATCATAACGCGGGGATACTCCTATAATTCACCCCTCCACTTT.

The chain has TRBV5-1 and TRBJ1-4, with D possibly being TRBD1 (5 bases). Trimming stripped 4 bases from V and 7 bases from J, with 17 bases between. The CDR3 contains 15 residues. CDR1 is SGHRS, CDR2 YFSETQ, per germline. Written as DNA, the CDR3 is TGCGCCAGCAGCGCGACAGAGGCGAGTGGTGAAAAACTGTTTTTT. This sequence encodes CASSATEASGEKLFF. The full variable domain, with the rest looked up from reference TRBV5-1 and TRBJ1-4, is KAGVTQTPRYLIKTRGQQVTLSCSPISGHRSVSWYQQTPGQGLQFLFEYFSETQRNKGNFPGRFSGRQFSNSRSEMNVSTLELGDSALYLCASSATEASGEKLFFGSGTQLSVL.

This chain uses TRBV10-3 with TRBJ2-3; TRBD2 agrees at 8 bases. V dropped 6 bases and J dropped 0; count of bases not matched to a gene: 20. The germline gives CDR1 ENHRY, CDR2 SYGVKD. The CDR3 is 20 residues long. The CDR3 protein is CAISVDEGLVGAASTDTQYF. The CDR3 region has the DNA TGTGCCATCAGCGTCGATGAGGGACTAGTTGGTGCCGCTAGCACAGATACGCAGTATTTT.

DNA for the CDR3: TGTGCCAGCAGTTTCGGGCTAGCGGGGGAGTGGATATTGCGACCCGGCACAGATACGCAGTATTTT. It specifies CASSFGLAGEWILRPGTDTQYF. V usage is TRBV28 and J usage is TRBJ2-3; 10 bases are shared with TRBD2. The CDR3 loop spans 22 amino acids. V was clipped by 3 bases and J by 1 base; unmatched bases: 22. The germline CDR1 and CDR2 sequences are MDHEN and SYDVKM.

The chain carries TRBV29-1 and TRBJ1-1; D is unresolved. CDR1 and CDR2 from the germline V gene are SQVTM and ANQGSEA. CDR3 length: 11 amino acids. V lost 7 bases to trimming and J lost 1 base, with 7 bases between them. CDR3 coding DNA: TGCAGCGCCCGCGGGAACACTGAAGCTTTCTTT. Translating gives CSARGNTEAFF.

The genes are TRBV5-1 and TRBJ2-3, with 8 bases fitting TRBD1. CDR1 and CDR2 (germline): SGHRS, YFSETQ. V was pared by 0 bases and J by 1 base, with 7 bases of the junction left unmatched. The CDR3 length is 17 residues. CDR3 in amino acids: CASSLDDRGGGTDTQYF. The CDR3 region has the DNA TGCGCCAGCAGCTTGGACGACAGGGGAGGAGGCACAGATACGCAGTATTTT.

This clone was seen just once. The chain carries TRBV2 and TRBJ1-2; tentatively, D is TRBD1 (5 bases). The CDR3 length is 14 residues. Trimming cost V 6 bases and J 10 bases, with 21 bases left between them. Germline CDR1 is SNHLY and CDR2 is FYNNEI. Here the CDR3 reads CASRYSRGTSSYTF. CDR3 DNA: TGTGCCAGCAGATACTCTAGGGGCACGAGTTCCTACACCTTC.